This T cell receptor beta chain was sequenced during a study of response to subunit inactivated influenza vaccine (dated by TCRdb to 2016 to 2018). Study-level background: To follow how T cells responded to a trivalent subunit inactivated influenza vaccine, the researchers relied on deep quantitative profiling of the T cell receptor repertoire. On the study overall, not on this receptor specifically: According to the authors, only a limited number of new T cells may be recruited by each seasonal influenza vaccination.

Preparation of the library involved RT-PCR. TCRdb names Illumina HiSeq 2500 as the instrument used. Starting from the raw public reads, TCRdb applied fastp trimming at Q25, assembled clones with MiXCR and retained in-frame beta chains. Every distinct CDR3 protein forms one entry, paired with its most common genes and DNA. The sample data list more than 450,000 distinct CDR3 sequences, and approximately 12% of these were observed just once. The ten largest clonotypes hold around 9.6% of the sample. V and J are truncated by 3 bases and 5 bases respectively, leaving an intervening sequence of 17 bases. For CDR1 and CDR2, the germline V gene lists MNHEY and SVGAGI. The CDR3 spans 15 residues, from the cysteine through the phenylalanine. Just CDR3 DNA is preserved here, 45 bases in frame from base 1. This clonotype occurred a few times. The clone's antigen remains unknown. Nothing much larger sits one base from this clone, and base qualities are not available.

Sequenced here: PBMCs from blood, sampled on the day of vaccination. The V and J segments used are TRBV6-5 and TRBJ2-7; the D gene is perhaps TRBD2, on 5 matching bases. This receptor was taken from a man over 45 who received an inactivated influenza vaccine. Donor details come from another sample of the same person, matched by shared clones. Here is the DNA: TGTGCCAGCAGTTATGGGCGACTATCGGGCGACGAGCAGTACTTC. Its translation reads: CASSYGRLSGDEQYF.